This TCR beta chain was observed in a study of shared clonotypes between healthy human individuals. For this clone: As yet, its antigen is unknown.

Some clones are missing from TCRdb's copy, which holds only in-frame ones; the method was immunoSEQ multiplex PCR. The repertoire holds nearly 2 million clones, with about 95% as singletons. Only CD45RO-negative cells positively selected for CCR7 counted as naive CD8 cells, so terminally differentiated effector memory CD45RA+ cells were excluded. Overall study results and limits: Only blood samples were collected, and tissue repertoires likely differ.

The sequenced sample consisted of naive CD8+ T cells sorted from blood. The receptor was derived from a young man in good health.

DNA of the CDR3: TGTGCCAGCAGCTTGGGGCAGTACTATGGCTACACCTTC. Translated, it gives CASSLGQYYGYTF. The V and J genes are TRBV5-5 and TRBJ1-2; D unresolved. V lost 0 bases and J lost 3, with 6 bases in between. Germline lookup yields CDR1 SGHKS and CDR2 YYEKEE (reference sequence). The CDR3 length is 13 residues.